These 27 T cell receptor beta chains were all obtained from the same sample, sequenced in a study of T cells in lung cancer brain metastases. This table comes from immunoSEQ multiplex PCR, and its TCRdb copy is limited to in-frame clones, with some not included. The sample has around 5,000 clones; 87% are singletons. The sequencing input was tumor tissue from the primary lung tumor. The receptors originated from a woman aged 45-65 years with non-small cell lung cancer.

The chain joins TRBV6-6 to TRBJ2-1, with TRBD2 identical over 7 bases. This CDR3 spans 13 amino acids. The germline gives CDR1 MNHNY, CDR2 SVGAGI (reference sequence). V gave up 6 bases and J gave up 3 bases; unmatched junction bases: 2. In DNA form, the CDR3 reads TGTGCCAGCAGAACTAGCGACTACAATGAGCAGTTCTTC. Protein product: CASRTSDYNEQFF.

This chain links TRBV4-2 with TRBJ1-2; 10 bases are shared with TRBD1. The V gene's germline CDR1 is LGHNA and CDR2 YNFKEQ. The V segment lost 0 bases and the J segment 5 bases; nucleotides outside the gene matches: 9. CDR3 length: 17 residues. The CDR3 DNA reads TGTGCCAGCAGCCAAGAAACAGTGGGGACAGGGGAGTATGGCTACACCTTC. This translates into CASSQETVGTGEYGYTF.

This chain joins TRBV2 and TRBJ2-7; D may be TRBD2 (5 bases). Trimming shortened V by 4 bases and J by 2 bases, and 12 bases separated the two germline ends. The CDR3 contains 14 residues. Germline CDR1 and CDR2: SNHLY and FYNNEI. In DNA, the CDR3 is TGTGCCAGCAGTGTAATTAGCGAGCCCTACGAGCAGTACGTC. Protein sequence: CASSVISEPYEQYV.

V is TRBV20-1 and J is TRBJ1-1; no clear D gene. Trimming cost V 3 bases and J 3 bases, with 5 bases left between them. The CDR3 contains 11 residues. Germline loops: CDR1 DFQATT, CDR2 SNEGSKA (reference sequence). The CDR3: CSASLHTEAFF. The CDR3 region has the DNA TGCAGTGCTAGTCTCCACACTGAAGCTTTCTTT.

The J gene is TRBJ2-5, the V gene TRBV4-2; D may match TRBD1 or TRBD2 (5 bases each). Germline V gene sequence: CDR1 LGHNA, CDR2 YNFKEQ. CDR3 length: 14 residues. With 4 bases removed from V and 1 base from J, the gap between germline ends came to 10 bases. The CDR3 nucleotides read TGTGCCAGCAGCCCGGCTGGGACCCAAGAGACCCAGTACTTC. Protein product: CASSPAGTQETQYF.

This chain joins TRBV11-2 and TRBJ2-1; D possibly corresponds to TRBD2 (5 bases). This CDR3 has 16 residues. V shed 5 bases and J shed 0 bases, with 14 bases lying between them. Germline CDR1 and CDR2: SGHAT and FQNNGV. The CDR3 DNA is TGTGCCAGCAGCAGTCCCACTAGACTCTCCTACAATGAGCAGTTCTTC. The encoded protein is CASSSPTRLSYNEQFF.

This chain uses TRBV7-3 with TRBJ1-3; a weak D match, TRBD1 (6 bases). CDR1 SGHTA and CDR2 FQGTGA come from the germline V gene. CDR3 length: 14 residues. Trimming removed 6 bases at V and 2 bases at J, with 11 bases between. In DNA, the CDR3 is TGTGCCAGCAGTAGCGGGACACCTGGAAACACCATATATTTT. It codes for CASSSGTPGNTIYF.

The V gene is TRBV6-1, the J gene TRBJ2-5; perhaps D is TRBD1 or TRBD2 (5 bases each). V was pared by 6 bases and J by 8 bases, with 22 bases between. CDR1 and CDR2 (germline): MNHNS, SASEGT. This CDR3 is 15 amino acids long. CDR3 in amino acids: CASSRVGDQGRTQYF. Here the CDR3 DNA reads TGTGCCAGCAGCCGGGTGGGGGATCAGGGAAGAACCCAGTACTTC.

J is TRBJ1-4 and V is TRBV11-2, with 10 bases identical to TRBD1. CDR3 length: 18 amino acids. Losses at the gene ends were 6 bases for V and 2 bases for J; bases not matched to a gene: 12. Per germline, CDR1 SGHAT and CDR2 FQNNGV. CDR3 in amino acids: CASSRRTGGESTNEKLFF. The CDR3, as DNA: TGTGCCAGCAGTCGCCGGACAGGGGGTGAATCTACTAATGAAAAACTGTTTTTT. The full variable domain, its missing parts supplied by reference TRBV11-2 and TRBJ1-4, is EAGVAQSPRYKIIEKRQSVAFWCNPISGHATLYWYQQILGQGPKLLIQFQNNGVVDDSQLPKDRFSAERLKGVDSTLKIQPAKLEDSAVYLCASSRRTGGESTNEKLFFGSGTQLSVL.

J is TRBJ2-1 and V is TRBV15; D is tentatively TRBD1 or TRBD2 (5 bases each). This CDR3 region has 13 residues. V lost 0 bases, J lost 9 bases, and 9 bases lay in between. Per the germline V gene, CDR1 is LNHNV and CDR2 is YYDKDF (reference sequence). The CDR3 spells CATSREAGSEQFF. The DNA for the CDR3 is TGTGCCACCAGCAGAGAAGCAGGGAGTGAGCAGTTCTTC.

The gene calls are TRBV4-1 and TRBJ1-4; D call uncertain. Germline CDR1 is MGHRA and CDR2 is YSYEKL. This CDR3 has 14 amino acids. Deletions cut 5 bases from V and 6 bases from J, with 13 bases between. The CDR3: CASSWKEEDEKLFF. The CDR3 DNA sequence: TGCGCCAGCAGCTGGAAGGAGGAAGATGAAAAACTGTTTTTT.

The CDR3 protein is CASSLRAPGRNTEAFF. In DNA, the CDR3 is TGTGCCAGCAGCTTAAGGGCTCCGGGCAGGAACACTGAAGCTTTCTTT. The rearrangement uses TRBV11-3 and TRBJ1-1; no clear D. The CDR3 is made up of 16 amino acids. Trimming stripped 2 bases from V and 1 base from J, with 14 bases between. Germline values: CDR1 SGHNT, CDR2 YENEEA.

This rearrangement joins TRBV7-9 to TRBJ2-7; the D gene is possibly TRBD1 (6 bases). CDR3 size: 12 residues. Germline V gene lookup returns CDR1 SEHNR and CDR2 FQNEAQ (reference sequence). Trimming removed 2 bases from V and 5 bases from J, with 7 bases in between. CDR3 DNA: TGTGCCAGCAGCTTAAGGGGGAACGAGCAGTACGTC. Translated: CASSLRGNEQYV.

This clone appeared once. This rearrangement joins TRBV11-3 to TRBJ2-1, with TRBD2 identical over 11 bases. The V and J ends lost 5 bases and 8 bases, in that order; junction bases with no gene match: 8. This CDR3 region has 15 residues. Germline assignment: CDR1 SGHNT and CDR2 YENEEA. The CDR3 loop reads CASSPTSGRVDEQFF. CDR3 in DNA: TGTGCCAGCAGCCCAACTAGCGGGAGAGTCGATGAGCAGTTCTTC.

V usage is TRBV5-6 and J usage is TRBJ1-2; no reliable D call. The CDR3 is made up of 13 amino acids. From germline, CDR1 is SGHDT and CDR2 YYEEEE. Trimming removed 4 bases at V and 0 bases at J, with 7 bases between. The CDR3 is CASSPGPNYGYTF. CDR3 nucleotide sequence: TGTGCCAGCAGCCCCGGTCCTAACTATGGCTACACCTTC.

The chain is built from TRBV28 and TRBJ2-4; 7 bases are a match to TRBD1. The V gene's germline CDR1 is MDHEN and CDR2 SYDVKM. The CDR3 covers 15 residues. Trimming took 3 bases from V and 8 from J; bases not matched to a gene: 10. For the CDR3, the DNA is TGTGCCAGCAGTTTCCCCGGGACAGAAACACACATTCAGTACTTC. It specifies CASSFPGTETHIQYF.

This sequence joins TRBV9 and TRBJ1-2; 8 nucleotides align to TRBD1. Germline-derived CDR1 and CDR2 are SGDLS and YYNGEE. J gave up 9 bases and V 2 bases, and 15 bases lay outside the gene matches. The CDR3 is 16 residues long. As DNA, the CDR3 is TGTGCCAGCAGCGTCCTTATAGGACAGGGTCTCAGCCGCTACACCTTC. It translates to CASSVLIGQGLSRYTF. Looking up the rest from reference TRBV9 and TRBJ1-2 gives the full variable domain: DSGVTQTPKHLITATGQRVTLRCSPRSGDLSVYWYQQSLDQGLQFLIQYYNGEERAKGNILERFSAQQFPDLHSELNLSSLELGDSALYFCASSVLIGQGLSRYTFGSGTRLTVV.

This clone was counted a single time. This chain joins TRBV7-9 and TRBJ1-1, with D unclear. The CDR3 is 13 residues long. In germline, CDR1 is SEHNR, CDR2 FQNEAQ (reference sequence). With 2 bases removed from V and 1 base from J, the gap between germline ends came to 5 bases. For the CDR3, the DNA is TGTGCCAGCAGCTTACTGGCGAACACTGAAGCTTTCTTT. Its protein product is CASSLLANTEAFF.

This chain joins TRBV4-1 and TRBJ1-5; D call uncertain. Germline values: CDR1 MGHRA, CDR2 YSYEKL. V lost 0 bases and J lost 0, with 9 bases in between. CDR3 size: 16 residues. DNA of the CDR3: TGCGCCAGCAGCCAAGATTACAGCCTTAGCAATCAGCCCCAGCATTTT. This encodes CASSQDYSLSNQPQHF.

This chain joins TRBV2 and TRBJ2-1; D possibly matches TRBD1 or TRBD2 (5 bases each). CDR1 is SNHLY and CDR2 is FYNNEI in the germline V gene. With 1 base removed from V and 6 bases from J, the gap between germline ends came to 10 bases. The CDR3 runs 14 residues. The CDR3 DNA reads as TGTGCCAGCAGTGAAGAGAGTGGGGGCAATGAGCAGTTCTTC. Residues: CASSEESGGNEQFF. Looking up the rest from reference TRBV2 and TRBJ2-1 gives the full variable domain: EPEVTQTPSHQVTQMGQEVILRCVPISNHLYFYWYRQILGQKVEFLVSFYNNEISEKSEIFDDQFSVERPDGSNFTLKIRSTKLEDSAMYFCASSEESGGNEQFFGPGTRLTVL.

This chain joins TRBV14 and TRBJ2-4, with D unresolved. CDR1 and CDR2 from the germline V gene are SGHDN and FVKESK. This CDR3 contains 12 residues. The V end lost 0 bases, the J end lost 6 bases, and 3 bases lay between the germline ends. The CDR3 DNA is TGTGCCAGCAGCCAAGATGGAAACATTCAGTACTTC. Residues: CASSQDGNIQYF.

This sequence joins TRBV5-4 and TRBJ2-1; 9 bases are shared with TRBD1. CDR1 and CDR2 from the germline V gene are SGHNT and YYREEE (reference sequence). The CDR3 spans 15 residues. The ends lost 4 bases at V and 5 bases at J; junction bases unmatched: 7. The CDR3 bases are TGTGCCAGCAGCCGAGGGACAGGGCCCAACAATGAGCAGTTCTTC. Its translation: CASSRGTGPNNEQFF.

The chain has TRBV7-8 and TRBJ1-3; D remains unclear. V dropped 0 bases and J dropped 2 bases, with 11 bases sitting between them. The germline V gene encodes CDR1 SGHVS and CDR2 FQNEAQ. The CDR3 consists of 16 residues. The CDR3 sequence is CASSLAGGNTGNTIYF. The CDR3 coding sequence is TGTGCCAGCAGCTTAGCGGGAGGGAACACTGGAAACACCATATATTTT.

The chain carries TRBV18 and TRBJ1-4; unclear D gene. CDR3 length: 15 residues. Trimming took 3 bases from V and 3 from J, leaving 11 bases between them. CDR1 and CDR2 (germline): KGHSH, LQKENI. This CDR3 reads CASSPDLTPNEKLFF. Here the CDR3 DNA reads TGTGCCAGCTCACCCGATTTGACGCCTAATGAAAAACTGTTTTTT.

The genes are TRBV9 and TRBJ2-1; D is ambiguous. V lost 0 bases and J lost 8, with 21 bases in between. Germline V CDR1 and CDR2: SGDLS, YYNGEE. The CDR3 has 17 residues. The CDR3 bases are TGTGCCAGCAGCGTAGGACCTTGGGTTGCCGTAGGAGATGAGCAGTTCTTC. The encoded protein is CASSVGPWVAVGDEQFF.

This chain joins TRBV6-5 and TRBJ2-1; 10 bases are a match to TRBD2. The CDR3 extends over 15 amino acids. Germline V gene data show CDR1 as MNHEY and CDR2 as SVGAGI. V dropped 8 bases and J dropped 4; count of bases not matched to a gene: 8. As DNA, the CDR3 is TGTGCCAGCCGCCTCAGAGCGGGGGGGTACAATGAGCAGTTCTTC. Amino acid sequence: CASRLRAGGYNEQFF.

For this clone: Other nucleotide sequences from this sample produce the same CDR3. The chain joins TRBV5-4 to TRBJ1-1; D unresolved. V was trimmed by 4 bases and J by 1 base, leaving 14 bases between them. This CDR3 region has 15 residues. CDR1 is SGHNT and CDR2 is YYREEE in the germline V gene (reference sequence). CDR3 loop: CASSPWVSGNTEAFF. In DNA form, the CDR3 reads TGTGCCAGCAGCCCATGGGTCTCTGGGAACACTGAAGCTTTCTTT.